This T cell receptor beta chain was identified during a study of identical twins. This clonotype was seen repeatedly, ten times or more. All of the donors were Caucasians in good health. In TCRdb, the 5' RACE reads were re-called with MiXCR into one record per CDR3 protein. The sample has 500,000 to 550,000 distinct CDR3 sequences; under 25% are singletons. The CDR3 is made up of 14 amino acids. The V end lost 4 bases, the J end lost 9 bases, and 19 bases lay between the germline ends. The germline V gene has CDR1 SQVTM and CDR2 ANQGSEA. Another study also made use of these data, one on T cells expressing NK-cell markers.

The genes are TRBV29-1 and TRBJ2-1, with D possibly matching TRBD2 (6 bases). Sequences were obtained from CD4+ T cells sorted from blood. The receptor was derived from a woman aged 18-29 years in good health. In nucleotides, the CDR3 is TGCAGCGTTGGGACGGGACTCATGGCAAGTGAGCAGTTCTTC. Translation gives CSVGTGLMASEQFF.